The source of this T cell receptor beta chain is a study of blood T cell repertoires in COVID-19. Data came from immunoSEQ multiplex PCR; TCRdb stores just in-frame clones and leaves some out. Seen here are 200,000 to 300,000 clones, 80% to 90% observed once, and the top ten hold more than 4%. With V trimmed by 1 base and J by 6 bases, 4 bases remained unmatched. The CDR3 is 16 residues long. Germline CDR1 SGHTA, CDR2 FQGNSA. The chain couples TRBV7-2 to TRBJ2-5; TRBD2 agrees at 14 bases. The clonotype originates from a man in his forties or fifties with acute or convalescent COVID-19. Sequencing was done on a sample of peripheral blood. CDR3 region: CASSLEGTSGGQTQYF. Here the CDR3 DNA reads TGTGCCAGCAGCTTAGAAGGGACTAGCGGGGGCCAGACCCAGTACTTC. Full variable domain (rest looked up from reference TRBV7-2 and TRBJ2-5): GAGVSQSPSNKVTEKGKDVELRCDPISGHTALYWYRQSLGQGLEFLIYFQGNSAPDKSGLPSDRFSAERTGGSVSTLTIQRTQQEDSAVYLCASSLEGTSGGQTQYFGPGTRLLVL.